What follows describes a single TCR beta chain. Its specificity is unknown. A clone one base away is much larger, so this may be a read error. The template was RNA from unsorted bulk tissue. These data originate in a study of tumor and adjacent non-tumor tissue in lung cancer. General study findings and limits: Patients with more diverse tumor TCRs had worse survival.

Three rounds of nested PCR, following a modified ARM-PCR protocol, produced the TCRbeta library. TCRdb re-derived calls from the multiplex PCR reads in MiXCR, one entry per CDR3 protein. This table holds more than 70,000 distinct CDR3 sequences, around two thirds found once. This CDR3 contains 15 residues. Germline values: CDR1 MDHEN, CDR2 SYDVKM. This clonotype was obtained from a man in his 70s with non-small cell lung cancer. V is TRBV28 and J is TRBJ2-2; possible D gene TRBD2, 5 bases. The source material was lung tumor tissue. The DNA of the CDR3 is TGTGCCAGCAGTTTCGGCAGATCGAACACCGGGGAGCTGTCTTTT. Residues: CASSFGRSNTGELSF.